Listed below are T cell receptor beta chains from one sample, sequenced in a study of CD8+ T cells in alopecia areata. Clones were sequenced by immunoSEQ multiplex PCR, and TCRdb holds only the in-frame ones, with some missing. The sample comprises about 87,000 clones, 70% to 80% of which are singletons, and 15% to 20% rests with the top ten. The starting material was CD8+ T cells sorted from blood, obtained around week 44, from a patient treated with tofacitinib. The receptors come from a human donor with alopecia areata. Each CDR3 is given with its conserved first and last residue. Fields, in order: V gene, D gene, J gene, CDR3 protein. The D gene is left open where the match is weak.

TRBV5-1,TRBD1,TRBJ1-6,CASSLTGQGSSPLHF
TRBV7-9,-,TRBJ2-5,CASSRETQYF
TRBV4-1,-,TRBJ1-1,CASSSVGAEAFF
TRBV28,TRBD2,TRBJ2-1,CASSLTSGPRDEQFF
TRBV2,-,TRBJ2-1,CASREDQSSYNEQFF
TRBV7-9,-,TRBJ1-1,CASSSGRTEAFF
TRBV11-2,-,TRBJ2-1,CASPKGDSQFF
TRBV7-9,TRBD1,TRBJ2-7,CASSEDRGLPYEQYF
TRBV13,-,TRBJ1-2,CASSLDLVTDLYYGYTF
TRBV30,-,TRBJ1-2,CAWSVSRHGYTF
TRBV13,TRBD1,TRBJ2-7,CASSWTMRTGSNEQYF
TRBV7-8,-,TRBJ1-4,CASSQLRSDEKLFF
TRBV6-5,TRBD1,-,CASSPGTGGLYEQYF
TRBV11-2,TRBD2,TRBJ2-7,CASSWPGTSGGTSWYF
TRBV4-3,TRBD1,TRBJ2-3,CASSQNRGPDTQYF
TRBV30,-,TRBJ1-2,CAWNALSYGYTF
TRBV5-1,-,TRBJ1-4,CASSLTDGGEKLFF
TRBV9,TRBD2,TRBJ2-7,CASSVGEGPSYEQYF
TRBV7-9,-,TRBJ2-1,CASSNILESNEQFF
TRBV2,TRBD1,TRBJ1-6,CASSATSRGNSPLHF
TRBV5-6,TRBD1,TRBJ2-7,CASSLGTGREQYF
TRBV7-2,-,TRBJ2-7,CASSLTYEQYF
TRBV14,TRBD1,TRBJ2-6,CASSTGQGAGANVLTF
TRBV27,-,TRBJ2-3,CASSFAGLMADTQYF